The sequence of this T cell receptor (beta chain) was determined in a study of beta chain features in type 1 diabetes. For the study at large: Summed over all samples, the examined sorted cells came to under 110,000,000.

The CDR3 is 15 amino acids. The V and J ends lost 6 bases and 1 base, in that order; junction bases with no gene match: 8. Germline V gene lookup returns CDR1 LNHDA and CDR2 SQIVND (reference sequence). Expressed TCRB transcripts were sequenced, since all the RNA that had been isolated was reverse transcribed. The assay was immunoSEQ multiplex PCR, and TCRdb's table has in-frame clones only and misses some. The table shows approximately 58,000 clones, with 55% to 80% occurring only once. A remark on this clone: Its specificity is unknown.

The study's findings and limits: Moderately but significantly shorter TCRB CDR3s were found in Type 1 diabetes patients in all four CD4+ subsets. Relative to healthy donors, patients appeared to have naive, central memory and Treg TCRB repertoires that were more similar.

Each sorted fraction was over 98% pure. The chain has TRBV19 and TRBJ1-1, with 7 nucleotides matching TRBD1. Sequencing was carried out using stem cell memory CD4+ T cells from blood. This TCR was sampled from a woman in her 30s with type 1 diabetes. CDR3 coding DNA: TGTGCCAGTAGACGACGGACAGGAAGGAACACTGAAGCTTTCTTT. This encodes CASRRRTGRNTEAFF.